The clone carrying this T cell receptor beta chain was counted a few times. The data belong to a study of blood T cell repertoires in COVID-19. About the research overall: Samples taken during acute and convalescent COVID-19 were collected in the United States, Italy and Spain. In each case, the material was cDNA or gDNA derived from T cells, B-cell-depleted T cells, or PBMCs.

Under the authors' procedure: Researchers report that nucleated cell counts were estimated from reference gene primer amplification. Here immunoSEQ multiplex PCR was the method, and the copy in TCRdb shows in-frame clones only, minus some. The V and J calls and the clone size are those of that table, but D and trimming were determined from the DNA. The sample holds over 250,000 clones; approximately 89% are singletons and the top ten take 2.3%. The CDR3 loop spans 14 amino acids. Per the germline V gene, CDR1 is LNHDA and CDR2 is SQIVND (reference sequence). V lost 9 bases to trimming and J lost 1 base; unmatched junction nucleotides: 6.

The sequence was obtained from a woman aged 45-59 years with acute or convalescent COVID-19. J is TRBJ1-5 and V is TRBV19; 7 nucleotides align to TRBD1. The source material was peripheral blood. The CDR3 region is CASRYRGSNQPQHF. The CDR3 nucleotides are TGTGCCAGCAGATACAGGGGAAGCAATCAGCCCCAGCATTTT.